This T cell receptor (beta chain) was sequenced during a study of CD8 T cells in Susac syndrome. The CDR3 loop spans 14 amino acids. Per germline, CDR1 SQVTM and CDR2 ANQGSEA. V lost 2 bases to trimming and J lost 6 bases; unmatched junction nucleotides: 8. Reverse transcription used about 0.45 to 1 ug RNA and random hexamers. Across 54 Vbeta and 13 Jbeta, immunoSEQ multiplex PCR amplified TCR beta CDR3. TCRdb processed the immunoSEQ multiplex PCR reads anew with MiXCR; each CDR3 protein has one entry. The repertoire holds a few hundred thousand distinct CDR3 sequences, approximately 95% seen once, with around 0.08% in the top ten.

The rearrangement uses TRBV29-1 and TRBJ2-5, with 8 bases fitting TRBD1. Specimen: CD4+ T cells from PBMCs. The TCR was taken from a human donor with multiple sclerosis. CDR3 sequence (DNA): TGCAGCGTTGAACCTAGGACAGGGCTAAAGACCCAGTACTTC. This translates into CSVEPRTGLKTQYF.